This T cell receptor (beta chain) was recorded in a study of cytomegalovirus exposure and HLA in healthy donors. Study background: Assignment to the Caucasian-associated ancestry cluster applied to approximately 80% of the 300 to 500 genotyped donors.

CDR3 length: 19 residues. With V trimmed by 6 bases and J by 0 bases, 10 bases remained unmatched. Per the germline V gene, CDR1 is SGHRS and CDR2 is YFSETQ. PCR amplification relied on 60 Vbeta primers (plus 13 Jbeta primers). The table came from immunoSEQ multiplex PCR; TCRdb's copy has only in-frame clones and leaves some out. The sample contains about 140,000 clones, about 80% of which appear only once. The receptor's source is a woman in her 40s in good health and CMV-seronegative. Sequenced: PBMCs. The chain links TRBV5-1 to TRBJ2-1; the match to TRBD2 covers 15 bases. The CDR3 loop is CASTIAGLAGGSSYNEQFF. In nucleotides, the CDR3 is TGCGCCAGCACCATCGCCGGACTAGCGGGAGGGAGCTCCTACAATGAGCAGTTCTTC.